These 18 T cell receptor beta chains were sequenced from one sample in a study of blood T cells in healthy people across ages. Alongside a J-beta primer mix, a sample-barcoded 5' primer served in a second PCR lasting about 6 to 11 cycles. TCRdb ran MiXCR on the 5' RACE reads and lists one entry per CDR3 protein. The data show about 680,000 distinct CDR3 sequences, more than 40% seen once. The sequencing sample was made of blood. These TCRs come from an older woman in good health.

The rearrangement uses TRBV7-9 and TRBJ2-7; 7 positions match TRBD2. CDR1 and CDR2 (germline): SEHNR, FQNEAQ (reference sequence). V dropped 4 bases and J dropped 2; count of bases not matched to a gene: 8. The CDR3 runs 15 residues. CDR3 sequence reads: CASSSSGGGAYEQYF. The CDR3 coding sequence is TGTGCCAGCAGCTCTAGCGGAGGCGGGGCCTACGAGCAGTACTTC.

This clonotype turned up a few times. The chain has TRBV9 and TRBJ2-7; no clear D. Germline V lookup: CDR1 SGDLS, CDR2 YYNGEE. The CDR3 has 14 residues. The V end was cut by 0 bases, the J end by 0 bases, with 7 bases between. The CDR3 is CASSVVGNSYEQYF. Here the CDR3 DNA reads TGTGCCAGCAGCGTAGTAGGCAACTCCTACGAGCAGTACTTC. The whole variable domain, remainder taken from reference TRBV9 and TRBJ2-7, is DSGVTQTPKHLITATGQRVTLRCSPRSGDLSVYWYQQSLDQGLQFLIQYYNGEERAKGNILERFSAQQFPDLHSELNLSSLELGDSALYFCASSVVGNSYEQYFGPGTRLTVT.

The sample holds a few counts of this clonotype. V usage is TRBV12-3 or TRBV12-4 and J usage is TRBJ2-7; 7 bases fit TRBD2. The CDR3 has 15 amino acids. V trimming: 5 bases; J trimming: 0 bases; junction bases outside the gene matches: 7. CDR3 loop: CASSPLAVLSYEQYF. As DNA, the CDR3 is TGTGCCAGCAGTCCCCTAGCGGTCCTCTCCTACGAGCAGTACTTC.

This clonotype was detected a few times. This chain joins TRBV18 and TRBJ2-1, with D uncertain. There are 14 residues in the CDR3. The germline V and J ends were trimmed by 2 bases and 10 bases, with 15 bases remaining between them. Germline-derived CDR1 and CDR2 are KGHSH and LQKENI. DNA of the CDR3: TGTGCCAGCTCACCAGAGCTGGGGTTAAGGGAGCAGTTCTTC. Its translation: CASSPELGLREQFF. The full variable domain, rest sourced from reference TRBV18 and TRBJ2-1, is NAGVMQNPRHLVRRRGQEARLRCSPMKGHSHVYWYRQLPEEGLKFMVYLQKENIIDESGMPKERFSAEFPKEGPSILRIQQVVRGDSAAYFCASSPELGLREQFFGPGTRLTVL.

The rearrangement links TRBV28 to TRBJ2-5; 9 bases align to TRBD1. This CDR3 region has 15 residues. The junction had 9 bases not matched to a gene; V was cut back by 6 bases and J by 4 bases. Germline lookup yields CDR1 MDHEN and CDR2 SYDVKM. As DNA, the CDR3 is TGTGCCAGCAGCTCACCGGGACAGGGTAGAGAGACCCAGTACTTC. Residues: CASSSPGQGRETQYF.

This chain uses TRBV11-3 with TRBJ2-1; D is ambiguous. Looked up from germline, CDR1 is SGHNT and CDR2 is YENEEA. The CDR3 spans 16 residues. The V gene lost 5 bases and the J gene lost 8 bases, with 22 bases spanning the gap. CDR3 sequence: CASSPDRFIRFDEQFF. The DNA for the CDR3 is TGTGCCAGCAGCCCTGACCGCTTCATAAGATTCGATGAGCAGTTCTTC.

The V call is TRBV20-1, the J call TRBJ1-2; D might be TRBD1 (6 bases). Trimming pared 2 bases from V and 2 bases from J, leaving 9 bases between. This CDR3 contains 13 residues. The germline V gene has CDR1 DFQATT and CDR2 SNEGSKA (reference sequence). CDR3 sequence: CSARNRENYGYTF. Here the CDR3 DNA reads TGCAGTGCTAGAAACAGGGAGAACTATGGCTACACCTTC.

Turning to this clonotype: The junction does not match germline at one end; this may be a read error. The CDR3 sequence is CASSPADDGGANVPTF. The CDR3 DNA reads TGCGCCAGCAGCCCTGCTGATGACGGCGGGGCCAACGTCCCGACTTTC. V usage is TRBV5-1 and J usage is TRBJ2-6, with D perhaps TRBD2 (6 bases). CDR1 is SGHRS, CDR2 YFSETQ, per germline. The CDR3 loop spans 16 amino acids.

The rearrangement links TRBV7-2 to TRBJ1-1; 8 nucleotides align to TRBD1. CDR3 length: 15 amino acids. CDR1 is SGHTA and CDR2 is FQGNSA in the germline V gene. V shed 3 bases, J shed 4 bases, and the junction held 7 bases outside the gene matches. The CDR3 loop reads CASSFYTGGGTEAFF. In nucleotides, the CDR3 is TGTGCCAGCAGCTTTTATACAGGGGGTGGCACTGAAGCTTTCTTT.

The chain employs TRBV7-2 and TRBJ2-1; 9 bases agree with TRBD1. V dropped 5 bases and J dropped 5; count of bases not matched to a gene: 13. The CDR3 has 17 residues. The germline V gene encodes CDR1 SGHTA and CDR2 FQGNSA. CDR3 in amino acids: CASSATLAGTGHNEQFF. The CDR3, as DNA: TGTGCCAGCAGCGCCACCTTGGCCGGGACAGGGCACAATGAGCAGTTCTTC.

The chain combines TRBV6-1 with TRBJ2-1; TRBD2 matches at 8 bases. The tail of the sequence fits TRBJ2-7 better, so the J call may be wrong. CDR1 is MNHNS, CDR2 SASEGT, per germline. This CDR3 is 13 amino acids long. CDR3 nucleotides: TGTGCCAGCAGTCGGGAGGGTAACAATGAGCAGTACTTC. Its translation is CASSREGNNEQYF.

In DNA form, the CDR3 reads TGCAGTGCCGGACAGGGGGCCAAGAATGAGCAGTTCTTC. Its translation: CSAGQGAKNEQFF. The chain is built from TRBV20-1 and TRBJ2-1; TRBD1 matches at 11 bases. The CDR3 totals 13 residues. The V segment lost 6 bases and the J segment 7 bases; nucleotides outside the gene matches: 5. CDR1 DFQATT and CDR2 SNEGSKA come from the germline V gene (reference sequence).

This clonotype has just a few counts. The gene calls are TRBV5-1 and TRBJ2-7; D is possibly TRBD2 (6 bases). From germline, CDR1 is SGHRS and CDR2 YFSETQ. V lost 4 bases and J lost 5, with 19 bases in between. This CDR3 has 15 residues. This CDR3 reads CASSPGDRKANEQYF. The DNA for the CDR3 is TGCGCCAGCAGCCCGGGGGACCGGAAAGCCAACGAGCAGTACTTC.

The chain recombines TRBV20-1 with TRBJ2-1, with 7 positions matching TRBD2. The V segment lost 3 bases and the J segment 5 bases; nucleotides outside the gene matches: 7. Germline CDR1 and CDR2: DFQATT and SNEGSKA (reference sequence). CDR3 length equals 14 residues. CDR3 in amino acids: CSARRDYHNNEQFF. The DNA of the CDR3 is TGCAGTGCTAGGAGGGACTATCACAACAATGAGCAGTTCTTC.

This chain connects TRBV18 to TRBJ2-6; TRBD1 matches 9 bases. CDR1 and CDR2 (germline): KGHSH, LQKENI. V trimming: 3 bases; J trimming: 0 bases; junction bases outside the gene matches: 3. The CDR3 contains 17 residues. CDR3 amino acids: CASSPLGQGSGANVLTF. The CDR3 DNA reads as TGTGCCAGCTCACCCCTGGGACAGGGCTCTGGGGCCAACGTCCTGACTTTC. Full variable domain (missing parts from reference TRBV18 and TRBJ2-6): NAGVMQNPRHLVRRRGQEARLRCSPMKGHSHVYWYRQLPEEGLKFMVYLQKENIIDESGMPKERFSAEFPKEGPSILRIQQVVRGDSAAYFCASSPLGQGSGANVLTFGAGSRLTVL.

J is TRBJ2-7 and V is TRBV5-1, with D unclear. The length of the CDR3 is 15 residues. V shed 4 bases and J shed 6 bases, with 20 bases lying between them. Looked up from germline, CDR1 is SGHRS and CDR2 is YFSETQ. CDR3 DNA: TGCGCCAGCAGCGCGGAGCCCTCGGTAATGGGCGAGCAGTACTTC. Protein product: CASSAEPSVMGEQYF. The variable domain in full, completed from reference TRBV5-1 and TRBJ2-7, reads KAGVTQTPRYLIKTRGQQVTLSCSPISGHRSVSWYQQTPGQGLQFLFEYFSETQRNKGNFPGRFSGRQFSNSRSEMNVSTLELGDSALYLCASSAEPSVMGEQYFGPGTRLTVT.

The J gene is TRBJ2-5, the V gene TRBV7-2, with D possibly being TRBD2 (5 bases). Gene TRBJ2-7 matches the end of the DNA better, so the J call may be wrong. Germline V gene data show CDR1 as SGHTA and CDR2 as FQGNSA. This CDR3 comprises 13 residues. The CDR3 here is CASSLLGLFEQYF. CDR3 nucleotide sequence: TGTGCCAGCAGCCTACTTGGACTCTTCGAGCAGTACTTC.

The chain uses TRBV20-1 and TRBJ1-4, with D unresolved. CDR3 length: 11 amino acids. V dropped 6 bases and J dropped 8 bases, with 10 bases sitting between them. Germline V gene lookup returns CDR1 DFQATT and CDR2 SNEGSKA (reference sequence). In DNA form, the CDR3 reads TGCAGTGCCCACAGTGGGGAAAAACTGTTTTTT. Protein: CSAHSGEKLFF.